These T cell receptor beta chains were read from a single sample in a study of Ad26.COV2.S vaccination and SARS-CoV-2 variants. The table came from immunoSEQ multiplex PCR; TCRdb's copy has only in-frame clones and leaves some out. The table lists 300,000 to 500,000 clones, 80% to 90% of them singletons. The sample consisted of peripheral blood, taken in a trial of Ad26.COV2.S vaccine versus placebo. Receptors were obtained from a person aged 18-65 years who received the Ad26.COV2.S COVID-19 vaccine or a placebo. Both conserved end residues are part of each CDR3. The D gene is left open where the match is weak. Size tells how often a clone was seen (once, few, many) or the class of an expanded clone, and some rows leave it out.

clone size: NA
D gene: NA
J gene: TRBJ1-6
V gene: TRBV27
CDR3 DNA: TGTGCCAGCAGTTCCCATAGGGTAGCCTATAATTCACCCCTCCACTTT
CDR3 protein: CASSSHRVAYNSPLHF

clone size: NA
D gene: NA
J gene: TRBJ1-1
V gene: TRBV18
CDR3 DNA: TGTGCCAGCTCACCCCAGGGGCTGGACACTGAAGCTTTCTTT
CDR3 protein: CASSPQGLDTEAFF

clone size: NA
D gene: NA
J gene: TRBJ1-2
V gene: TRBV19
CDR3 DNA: TGTGCCAGCCAGGACAGCCGATATGGCTACACCTTC
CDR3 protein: CASQDSRYGYTF

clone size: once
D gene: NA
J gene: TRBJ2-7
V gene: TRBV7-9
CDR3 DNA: TGTGCCAGCTCCCACGACAGCTCCTACGAGCAGTACTTC
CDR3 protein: CASSHDSSYEQYF

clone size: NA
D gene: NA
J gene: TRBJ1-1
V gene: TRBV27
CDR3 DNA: TGTGCCAGCAGGCGGCGGATCGGGACACGACTCGACAATGGGAACACTGAAGCTTTCTTT
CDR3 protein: CASRRRIGTRLDNGNTEAFF

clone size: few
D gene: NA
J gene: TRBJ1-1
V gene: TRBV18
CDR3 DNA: TGTGCCAGCTCACCAAACAGCCTGAACACTGAAGCTTTCTTT
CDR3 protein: CASSPNSLNTEAFF

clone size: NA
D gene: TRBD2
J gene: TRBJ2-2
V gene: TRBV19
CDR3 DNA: TGTGCCTGTAGTTTGCGGGGGGGCAAGGACGGGGAGCTGTTTTTT
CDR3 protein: CACSLRGGKDGELFF

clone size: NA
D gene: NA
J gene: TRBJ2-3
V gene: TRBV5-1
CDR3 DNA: TGCGCCAGCAGGGGGGCCCAGGGTACAGATACGCAGTATTTT
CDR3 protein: CASRGAQGTDTQYF

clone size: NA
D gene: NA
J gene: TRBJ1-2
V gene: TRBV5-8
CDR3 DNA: TGTGCCAGCAACCAACCTTCATGGAAGGGAGGCTATGGCTACACCTTC
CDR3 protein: CASNQPSWKGGYGYTF

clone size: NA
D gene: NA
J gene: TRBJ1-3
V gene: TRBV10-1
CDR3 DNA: TGCGCCAGCCCCGCTAGGGGGTTCGTATATTTT
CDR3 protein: CASPARGFVYF

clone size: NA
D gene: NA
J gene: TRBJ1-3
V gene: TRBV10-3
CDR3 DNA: TGTGCCACCCTACCCGAAAGCTCTGGAAACACCATATATTTT
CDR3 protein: CATLPESSGNTIYF

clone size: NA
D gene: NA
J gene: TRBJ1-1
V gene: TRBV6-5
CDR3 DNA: TGTGCCAGCAGTCCGGGGGGGACTGAAGCTTTCTTT
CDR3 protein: CASSPGGTEAFF

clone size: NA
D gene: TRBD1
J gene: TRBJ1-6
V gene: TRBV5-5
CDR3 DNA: TGTGCCAGCACCACCGTACAGGGGGCCCTGTCTGGTAATTCACCCCTCCACTTT
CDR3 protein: CASTTVQGALSGNSPLHF

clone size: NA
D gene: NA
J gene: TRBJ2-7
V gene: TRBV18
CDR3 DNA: TGTGCCAGCTCCGAGGGCCCAGGCTCCTACGAGCAGTACTTC
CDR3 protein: CASSEGPGSYEQYF

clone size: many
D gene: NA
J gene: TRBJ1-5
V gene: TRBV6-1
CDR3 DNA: TGTGCCAGCAGTGAAGATGCCTCCCAGCCCCAGCATTTT
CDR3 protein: CASSEDASQPQHF

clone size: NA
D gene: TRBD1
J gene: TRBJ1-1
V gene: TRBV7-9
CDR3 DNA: TGTGCCAGCAGCCACCGGGACAGACAATTGAACACTGAAGCTTTCTTT
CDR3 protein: CASSHRDRQLNTEAFF

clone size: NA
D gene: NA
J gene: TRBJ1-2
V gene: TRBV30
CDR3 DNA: TGTGCCGCAAGTATGAACTATGGCTACACCTTC
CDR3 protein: CAASMNYGYTF

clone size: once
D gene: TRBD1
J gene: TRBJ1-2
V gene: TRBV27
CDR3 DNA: TGTGCCAGCAGTCCCGGGGCAGGGGGCTGGCCTAACTATGGCTACACCTTC
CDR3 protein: CASSPGAGGWPNYGYTF

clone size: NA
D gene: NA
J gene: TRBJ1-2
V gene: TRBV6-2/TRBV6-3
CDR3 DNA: TGTGCCAGCAGCCTCGACAATAACTATGGCTACACCTTC
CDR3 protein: CASSLDNNYGYTF

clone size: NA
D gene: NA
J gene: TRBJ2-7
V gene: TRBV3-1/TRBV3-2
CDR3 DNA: TGTGCCAGCAGCCACCTCAGCGGAGAAGAGCAGTACTTC
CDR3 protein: CASSHLSGEEQYF

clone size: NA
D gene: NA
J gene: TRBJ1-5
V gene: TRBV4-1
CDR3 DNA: TGCGCCAGCAGCCAAGGAGATTCGCGCAATCAGCCCCAGCATTTT
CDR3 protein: CASSQGDSRNQPQHF

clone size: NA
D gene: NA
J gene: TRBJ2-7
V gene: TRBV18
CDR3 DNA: TGTGCCAGCTCACCTGGCCGGGACTACGAGCAGTACTTC
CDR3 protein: CASSPGRDYEQYF

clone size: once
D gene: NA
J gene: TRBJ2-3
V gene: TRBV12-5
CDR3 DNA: TGTGCTAGTCAGGAGGGATCAGATACGCAGTATTTT
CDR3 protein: CASQEGSDTQYF

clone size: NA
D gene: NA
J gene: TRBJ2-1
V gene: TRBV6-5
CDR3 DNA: TGTGCCAGCGCTAGATACAATGAGCAGTTCTTC
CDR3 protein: CASARYNEQFF

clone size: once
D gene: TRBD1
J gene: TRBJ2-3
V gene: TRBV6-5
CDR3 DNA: TGTGCCAGCAGTTACTCACCGGGACAGGGTCTTGATACGCAGTATTTT
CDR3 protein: CASSYSPGQGLDTQYF

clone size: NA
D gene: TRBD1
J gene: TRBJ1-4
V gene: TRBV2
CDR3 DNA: TGTGCCAGCAGTGACCGACAGGGGGGAGAAAAACTGTTTTTT
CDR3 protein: CASSDRQGGEKLFF

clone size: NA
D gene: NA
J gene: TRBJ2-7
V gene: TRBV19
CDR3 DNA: TGTGCCAGTAGTATCTACGGCTACGAGCAGTACTTC
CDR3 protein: CASSIYGYEQYF

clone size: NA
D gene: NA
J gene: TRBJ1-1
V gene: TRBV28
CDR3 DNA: TGTGCCAGCCAGCTCATGAACACTGAAGCTTTCTTT
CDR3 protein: CASQLMNTEAFF

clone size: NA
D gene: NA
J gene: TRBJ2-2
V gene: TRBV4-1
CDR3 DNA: TGCGCCAGCAGCCAAAAGGCAGTCTACACCGGGGAGCTGTTTTTT
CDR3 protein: CASSQKAVYTGELFF

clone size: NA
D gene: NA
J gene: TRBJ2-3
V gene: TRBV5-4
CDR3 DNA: TGTGCCAGCAGGGAGATGTACAGAAGCACAGATACGCAGTATTTT
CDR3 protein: CASREMYRSTDTQYF

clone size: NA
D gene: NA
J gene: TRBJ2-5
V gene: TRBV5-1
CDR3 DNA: TGCGCCAGCAGTTTCCAAGGGGGGGTGGAGACCCAGTACTTC
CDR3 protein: CASSFQGGVETQYF

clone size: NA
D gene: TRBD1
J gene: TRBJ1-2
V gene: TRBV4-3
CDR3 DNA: TGCGCCAGCAGCCAAATCGGACAGGGCCTTAACTATGGCTACACCTTC
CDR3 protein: CASSQIGQGLNYGYTF

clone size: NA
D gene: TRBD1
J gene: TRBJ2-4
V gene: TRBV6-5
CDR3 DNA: TGTGCCAGCAGCCCCGGGCAGGGGGCGATTGAGTACTTC
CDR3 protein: CASSPGQGAIEYF

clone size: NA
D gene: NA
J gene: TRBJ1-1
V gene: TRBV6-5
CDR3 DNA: TGTGCCAGCAGTTGGGGGGGGGACACTGAAGCTTTCTTT
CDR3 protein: CASSWGGDTEAFF

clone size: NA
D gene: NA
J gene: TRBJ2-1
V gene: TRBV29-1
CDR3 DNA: TGCAGCGTTGAAGATCAAACCTTTACGTTCTTC
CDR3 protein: CSVEDQTFTFF

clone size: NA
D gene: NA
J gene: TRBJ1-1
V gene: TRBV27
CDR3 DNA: TGTGCCAGCAGTCCCCCGGAAGGAGACACTGAAGCTTTCTTT
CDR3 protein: CASSPPEGDTEAFF

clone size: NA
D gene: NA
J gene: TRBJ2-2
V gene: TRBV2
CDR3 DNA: TGTGCCAGCAGTGGGGCTCGCGGGGCAGCGAACACCGGGGAGCTGTTTTTT
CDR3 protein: CASSGARGAANTGELFF

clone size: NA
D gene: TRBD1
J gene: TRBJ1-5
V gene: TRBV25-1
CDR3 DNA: TGTGCCAGCAGTTCCTCAGGGGGCACGAGTCAGCCCCAGCATTTT
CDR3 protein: CASSSSGGTSQPQHF

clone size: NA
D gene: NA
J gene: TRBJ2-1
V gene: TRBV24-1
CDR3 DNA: TGTGCCACCAGTACCAGGGCACAGGTCAATGAGCAGTTCTTC
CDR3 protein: CATSTRAQVNEQFF

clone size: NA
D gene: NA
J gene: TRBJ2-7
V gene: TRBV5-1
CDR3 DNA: TGCGCCAGCAGCTTTATAGGGCAGGACAAGCTTTCCTACGAGCAGTACTTC
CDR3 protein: CASSFIGQDKLSYEQYF

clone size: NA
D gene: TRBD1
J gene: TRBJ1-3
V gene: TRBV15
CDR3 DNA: TGTGCCACCAGCAGAGGGACAGGGGGGTTCTCTGGAAACACCATATATTTT
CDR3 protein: CATSRGTGGFSGNTIYF

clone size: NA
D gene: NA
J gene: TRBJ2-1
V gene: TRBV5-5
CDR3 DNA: TGTGCCAGCAGCTTTACAGAGGAGCAGTTCTTC
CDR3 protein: CASSFTEEQFF

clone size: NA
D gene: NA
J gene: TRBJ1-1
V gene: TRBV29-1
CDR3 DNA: TGCAGCGTTGATAATTCCCGGTGGACTGAAGCTTTCTTT
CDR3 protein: CSVDNSRWTEAFF

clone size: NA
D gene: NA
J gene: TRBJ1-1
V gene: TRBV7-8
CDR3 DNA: TGTGCCAGCAGACCCGGACAGATACGCATGAACACTGAAGCTTTCTTT
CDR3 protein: CASRPGQIRMNTEAFF

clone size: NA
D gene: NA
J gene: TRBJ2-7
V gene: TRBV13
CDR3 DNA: TGTGCCAGCAGCAGGGGGGGCCTGTACGAGCAGTACTTC
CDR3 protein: CASSRGGLYEQYF

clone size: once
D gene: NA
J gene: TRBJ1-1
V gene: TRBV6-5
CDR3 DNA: TGTGCCAGCAGTTACGACGTCCAGGGGCCTGAAGCTTTCTTT
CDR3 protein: CASSYDVQGPEAFF